The rows below give T cell receptor beta chains drawn from one sample of a study of blood T cell repertoires in COVID-19. Produced via immunoSEQ multiplex PCR; TCRdb's table is partial and in-frame only. The sample records about 200,000 clones, roughly 88% being singletons. Sequenced: PBMCs or T cells enriched from blood (not recorded which). These receptors all come from a middle-aged man with acute COVID-19. Both conserved end residues are part of each CDR3. D genes are given only for firm matches. A row's size may be missing; if present it is once, few, many or a size class.

v_call,d_call,clone_size,j_call,cdr3_aa,cdr3_nt
TRBV18,TRBD2,-,TRBJ2-3,CASSSSNAQRGDTQYF,TGTGCCAGCTCATCTTCGAATGCCCAGCGGGGGGATACGCAGTATTTT
TRBV18,TRBD1,-,TRBJ1-1,CASSPIQDRGNREDAFF,TGTGCCAGCTCACCGATTCAGGACAGGGGCAATCGAGAAGACGCTTTCTTT
TRBV6-1,TRBD1,-,TRBJ2-7,CASSEDRFYEQYF,TGTGCCAGCAGTGAGGACAGGTTCTACGAGCAGTACTTC
TRBV20-1,TRBD1,-,TRBJ1-1,CRLQGQGFPFF,TGCAGACTCCAGGGACAGGGGTTCCCTTTCTTT
TRBV2,TRBD2,-,TRBJ2-3,CASNPGLAGAADTQYF,TGTGCCAGCAACCCCGGACTAGCGGGAGCGGCAGATACGCAGTATTTT
TRBV18,-,once,TRBJ1-6,CASSPLQAPNSPLHF,TGTGCCAGCTCACCACTTCAGGCCCCAAATTCACCCCTCCACTTT
TRBV11-2,TRBD1,-,TRBJ1-4,CASSPRGQTNEKLFF,TGTGCCAGCAGCCCTAGGGGGCAAACTAATGAAAAACTGTTTTTT
TRBV6-5,-,-,TRBJ1-5,CASSYYRPSNQPQHF,TGTGCCAGCAGTTATTACAGACCTAGCAATCAGCCCCAGCATTTT
TRBV30,-,-,TRBJ2-2,CAWRGRQNTGELFF,TGTGCCTGGAGGGGCAGACAGAACACCGGGGAGCTGTTTTTT
TRBV25-1,-,-,TRBJ2-3,CASMAGTTDTQYF,TGTGCCAGCATGGCGGGAACCACAGATACGCAGTATTTT
TRBV28,-,-,TRBJ1-2,CASRAYGYTF,TGTGCCAGCAGGGCCTATGGCTACACCTTC
TRBV10-1,-,once,TRBJ2-2,CASQQGTNTGELFF,TGCGCCAGTCAACAGGGTACGAACACCGGGGAGCTGTTTTTT
TRBV2,TRBD1,-,TRBJ2-2,CASRGQLNTGELFF,TGTGCCAGCAGGGGACAGCTGAACACCGGGGAGCTGTTTTTT
TRBV7-6,TRBD2,-,TRBJ2-5,CASSRMTSSGETQYF,TGTGCCAGCAGCCGAATGACTAGCTCCGGCGAGACCCAGTACTTC
TRBV10-1,-,-,TRBJ1-5,CASSESPGQPQHF,TGCGCCAGCAGTGAGTCGCCGGGGCAGCCCCAGCATTTT
TRBV21-1,-,-,TRBJ2-6,CASSNRTNGWISGANVLTF,TGTGCCAGCAGCAATCGTACAAACGGGTGGATCTCTGGGGCCAACGTCCTGACTTTC
TRBV27,-,once,TRBJ1-5,CASSPGVQPQHF,TGTGCCAGCAGCCCAGGGGTTCAGCCCCAGCATTTT
TRBV5-4,TRBD2,-,TRBJ2-3,CASSLTSGSTDTQYF,TGTGCCAGCAGCCTTACTAGCGGCAGCACAGATACGCAGTATTTT
TRBV2,TRBD2,-,TRBJ2-1,CASSSQAGGPYEQFF,TGTGCCAGCAGTTCCCAAGCGGGAGGACCCTATGAGCAGTTCTTC
TRBV9,TRBD2,-,TRBJ2-3,CASSVDLSGRTDTQYF,TGTGCCAGCAGCGTAGACCTTAGCGGGAGAACAGATACGCAGTATTTT
TRBV7-9,-,few,TRBJ1-1,CASSFDGDTEAFF,TGTGCCAGCAGCTTTGACGGGGACACTGAAGCTTTCTTT
TRBV5-4,TRBD2,-,TRBJ2-1,CASSGGGLAGGEQFF,TGTGCCAGCAGCGGAGGGGGACTAGCGGGAGGTGAGCAGTTCTTC